This TCR beta chain is from a study of blood T cell repertoires in COVID-19. Profiled with immunoSEQ multiplex PCR; TCRdb holds only in-frame clones, not every one. The sample has approximately 280,000 clones; around 90% are singletons. The CDR3 totals 15 residues. Germline CDR1 SGHDT, CDR2 YYEEEE. V was trimmed by 4 bases and J by 3 bases, leaving 13 bases between them. The gene calls are TRBV5-6 and TRBJ2-2, with D possibly TRBD2 on 5 matching bases. This receptor was taken from a woman in her late teens or twenties with acute COVID-19. Sequenced sample: PBMCs or T cells enriched from blood (not recorded which). The CDR3 reads CASSPNEADTGELFF. CDR3 bases: TGTGCCAGCAGCCCTAATGAAGCGGACACCGGGGAGCTGTTTTTT.